The next 8 T cell receptor beta chains were all read from a single sample in a study of control samples from healthy donors and cancer patients. The data were produced by immunoSEQ multiplex PCR, yet TCRdb's version contains in-frame clones alone and is incomplete. The data show approximately 44,000 clones, roughly three quarters seen once. The sample comprised formalin-fixed, paraffin-embedded tissue. These receptor sequences come from a male donor with melanoma.

This clone is labeled medium-sized. The V call is TRBV7-9, the J call TRBJ2-1, with D tentatively TRBD1 (6 bases). The CDR3 extends over 16 amino acids. Trimming cost V 1 base and J 6 bases, with 16 bases left between them. Germline assignment: CDR1 SEHNR and CDR2 FQNEAQ (reference sequence). As DNA, the CDR3 is TGTGCCAGCAGCTTAGGGTCCAGGGGATCCGTCAATGAGCAGTTCTTC. Its protein is CASSLGSRGSVNEQFF.

With respect to this clone: Germline and junction disagree at one end, which may indicate a read error. The rearrangement uses TRBV4-1 and TRBJ2-7; TRBD1 is a possible D gene (5 bases). Germline CDR1 and CDR2: MGHRA and YSYEKL. CDR3 length equals 14 residues. DNA of the CDR3: TGCGCCAGCAGCCAAGTAGAGACAGCCAACAATAACCCTTTC. It specifies CASSQVETANNNPF.

This clone was counted a few times. The V call is TRBV19, the J call TRBJ2-7; TRBD1 matches 9 bases. This CDR3 comprises 15 residues. The germline V gene has CDR1 LNHDA and CDR2 SQIVND (reference sequence). Trimming at V came to 6 bases and at J to 6 bases, leaving 12 bases not matched to a gene. The CDR3 bases are TGTGCCAGTAGGGGAGGAGGGACAGGGTATACCGAGCAGTACTTC. Translation gives CASRGGGTGYTEQYF.

This clone was seen a handful of times. The chain employs TRBV28 and TRBJ2-3; 7 bases line up with TRBD2. Germline CDR1 reads MDHEN; CDR2 reads SYDVKM. V was clipped by 4 bases and J by 3 bases; unmatched bases: 13. The CDR3 has 17 residues. The DNA for the CDR3 is TGTGCCAGCAGTTCTCCCTTTCGACTAGCCGGAACAGATACGCAGTATTTT. This sequence encodes CASSSPFRLAGTDTQYF.

This clone occurred a few times. This chain joins TRBV6-4 and TRBJ1-2, with 8 bases matching TRBD1. V dropped 6 bases and J dropped 1; count of bases not matched to a gene: 4. In germline, CDR1 is MRHNA, CDR2 SNTAGT. CDR3 length: 14 residues. The CDR3 nucleotides are TGTGCCAGCAGCAAGGACAGGGATAACTATGGCTACACCTTC. Translation gives CASSKDRDNYGYTF.

Notes on this clone: The junction shows a germline mismatch at one end, possibly a read error. The J gene is TRBJ2-5, the V gene TRBV5-1; D may be TRBD1 (6 bases). Germline CDR1 is SGHRS and CDR2 is YFSETQ. CDR3 length equals 13 residues. Here the CDR3 reads CTSSFGRGETQYF. CDR3 nucleotides: TGCACCAGCAGCTTCGGCAGGGGAGAGACCCAGTACTTC.

This clone was seen a handful of times. The J gene is TRBJ2-1, the V gene TRBV28; 7 positions match TRBD1. With 10 bases clipped from V and 2 bases from J, the junction kept 8 bases outside the gene matches. Germline-derived CDR1 and CDR2 are MDHEN and SYDVKM. The CDR3 extends over 14 amino acids. CDR3 sequence (DNA): TGTGCCACCAGAGGACAGGAGACCTACAATGAGCAGTTCTTC. Protein product: CATRGQETYNEQFF.

This chain uses TRBV21-1 with TRBJ2-1; the table's D call, TRBD2, was not checked against the DNA. TRBV21-1 is designated a pseudogene. The CDR3 runs to 20 residues. In DNA, the CDR3 is TGTGCCAGCAGCAAAGGTACTAGCGGGAGGGTACACACCACAGACAATGAGCAGTTCTTC. It is translated as CASSKGTSGRVHTTDNEQFF.